Following are 9 T cell receptor beta chains from one sample sequenced in a study of T cells in women clearing cervical HPV infection. Sequencing used immunoSEQ multiplex PCR; TCRdb keeps in-frame clones, though not all of them. The sample shows tens of thousands of clones, and about 6% sits with its ten largest clones. Sequenced: blood buffy coat. The receptors here all came from a woman aged 18-70 years with a cervical HPV16 infection that either progressed to CIN3+ or cleared (not recorded which).

As to this clone: The sequence runs out 3 residues before the end of the CDR3; the remainder is reconstructed from the germline J gene. The chain uses TRBV6-2 or TRBV6-3 and TRBJ2-6; D perhaps matches TRBD1 (6 bases). This CDR3 comprises 14 residues. V lost 2 bases and J lost 4, with 6 bases in between. Germline V gene lookup returns CDR1 MNHEY and CDR2 SVGEGT. The CDR3 bases that were read are TGTGCCAGCAGTTACGGACAGGGGGCCAACGTC. Amino acids: CASSYGQGANV. The whole CDR3 sequence is CASSYGQGANVLTF.

A remark on this clone: The read stops 3 residues short of the end of the CDR3; the missing end is completed from the germline J gene. The rearrangement links TRBV7-2 to TRBJ2-3; the match to TRBD1 covers 10 bases. CDR3 length equals 14 residues. The germline gives CDR1 SGHTA, CDR2 FQGNSA. The CDR3 loop is CASSPGGQGFSQYF. CDR3 bases read: TGTGCCAGCAGCCCAGGGGGACAGGGGTTTTCG.

Concerning this clone: Read data end 3 residues before the CDR3 end; the end is taken from the germline J gene. The same CDR3 also results from other DNA sequences found in this sample. The genes are TRBV7-6 and TRBJ2-7; 10 bases are shared with TRBD2. V lost 5 bases to trimming and J lost 4 bases; unmatched junction nucleotides: 2. The CDR3 is 13 amino acids. Germline V CDR1 and CDR2: SGHVS, FNYEAQ. The CDR3 sequence is CASSMGLAYEQYF. CDR3 DNA, as far as it was read: TGTGCCAGCAGCATGGGACTAGCGTACGAG.

As to this clone: The read halts 3 residues ahead of the CDR3 end, with the missing end drawn from the germline J gene. This chain uses TRBV10-3 with TRBJ2-1; 14 bases fit TRBD2. CDR3 length: 22 residues. J was trimmed by 0 bases and V by 3 bases; bases with no gene match: 16. The germline V gene has CDR1 ENHRY and CDR2 SYGVKD. The CDR3 protein is CAISDHGMGSGTSGSSYNEQFF. The covered CDR3 bases are TGTGCCATCAGTGATCACGGTATGGGTAGCGGGACTAGCGGGAGCTCCTACAATGAG.

As concerns this clone: The read comes to an end 3 residues before the CDR3 does, leaving the germline J gene to fill in the end. J is TRBJ2-6 and V is TRBV7-2; TRBD2 matches 7 bases. The CDR3 is 14 amino acids. Trimming removed 3 bases from V and 8 bases from J; junction bases left unmatched: 4. Germline lookup yields CDR1 SGHTA and CDR2 FQGNSA. CDR3 bases read: TGTGCCAGCAGCTTGAGGGAGGGGACCAACGTC. It yields the protein CASSLREGTNV. The CDR3 reads in full as CASSLREGTNVLTF.

Incomplete CDR3 DNA: TGTGCCAGTAGTCGGGGGAGCACCGGGGAG. Translated, it gives CASSRGSTGE. In full, the CDR3 reads CASSRGSTGELFF. The chain uses TRBV19 and TRBJ2-2; maybe TRBD2 (6 bases). The missing CDR3 end, 3 residues past where the read stops, is filled in from the germline J gene. This CDR3 has 13 residues. V was cut by 5 bases and J by 4 bases, with 8 bases left in between. The germline V gene has CDR1 LNHDA and CDR2 SQIVND (reference sequence).

On this clone: The read gets to within 3 residues of the CDR3 end, and the germline J gene fills in the rest. The V gene is TRBV18, the J gene TRBJ2-5; 8 bases align to TRBD2. Germline-derived CDR1 and CDR2 are KGHSH and LQKENI. Trimming removed 3 bases from V and 3 bases from J; junction bases left unmatched: 6. The CDR3 runs to 15 residues. This CDR3 reads CASSPGLDTKETQYF. The CDR3 DNA, read in part, is TGTGCCAGCTCACCGGGACTAGACACGAAAGAGACC.

Comments on this clone: Sequencing ends 3 residues short of the CDR3 end; the germline J gene provides the rest. The rearrangement links TRBV19 to TRBJ1-2; TRBD1 agrees at 7 bases. Germline V gene lookup returns CDR1 LNHDA and CDR2 SQIVND (reference sequence). This CDR3 contains 16 residues. The covered CDR3 bases are TGTGCCAGTAGTATCTTAGGACAGGATCGAGGAGGTGAC. It translates to CASSILGQDRGGD. Given in full, the CDR3 is CASSILGQDRGGDYTF.

In terms of frequency, this clone is medium-sized (0.01 to 0.1%). The CDR3 bases that were read are TGTGCCAGCTCACCACTAGGGTCCTACGAG. Its translation: CASSPLGSYE. The entire CDR3 reads CASSPLGSYEQYF. The genes are TRBV18 and TRBJ2-7, with D unresolved. The sequenced fragment ends 3 residues before the CDR3 boundary, so the rest is inferred from the germline J gene. This CDR3 is built from 13 residues. The germline gives CDR1 KGHSH, CDR2 LQKENI. The V gene lost 1 base and the J gene lost 1 base, with 5 bases spanning the gap. Complete variable domain (other parts from reference TRBV18 and TRBJ2-7): NAGVMQNPRHLVRRRGQEARLRCSPMKGHSHVYWYRQLPEEGLKFMVYLQKENIIDESGMPKERFSAEFPKEGPSILRIQQVVRGDSAAYFCASSPLGSYEQYFGPGTRLTVT.